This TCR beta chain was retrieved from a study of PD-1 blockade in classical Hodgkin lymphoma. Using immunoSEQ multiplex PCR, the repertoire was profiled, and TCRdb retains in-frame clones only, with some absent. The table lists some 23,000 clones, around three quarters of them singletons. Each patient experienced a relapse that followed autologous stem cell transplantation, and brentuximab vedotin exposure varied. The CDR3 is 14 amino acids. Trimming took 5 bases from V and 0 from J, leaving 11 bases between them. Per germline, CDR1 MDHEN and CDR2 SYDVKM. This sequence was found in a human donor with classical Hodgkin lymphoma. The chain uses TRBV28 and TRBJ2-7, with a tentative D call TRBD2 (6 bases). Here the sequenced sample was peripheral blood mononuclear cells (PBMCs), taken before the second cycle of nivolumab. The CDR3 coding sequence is TGTGCCAGCAGTCGGACTACCTCCTCCTACGAGCAGTACTTC. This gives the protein CASSRTTSSYEQYF.